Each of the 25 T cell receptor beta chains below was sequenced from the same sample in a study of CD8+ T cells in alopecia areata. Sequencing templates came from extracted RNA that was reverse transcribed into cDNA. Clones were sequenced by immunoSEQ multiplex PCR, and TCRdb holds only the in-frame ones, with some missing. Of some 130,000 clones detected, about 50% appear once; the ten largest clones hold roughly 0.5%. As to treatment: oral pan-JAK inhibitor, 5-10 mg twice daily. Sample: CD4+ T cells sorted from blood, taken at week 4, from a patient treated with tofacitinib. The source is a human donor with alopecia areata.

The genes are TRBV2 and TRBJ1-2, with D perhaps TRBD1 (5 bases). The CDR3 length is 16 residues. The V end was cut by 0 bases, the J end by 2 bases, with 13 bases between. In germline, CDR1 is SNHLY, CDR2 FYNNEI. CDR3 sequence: CASSEARGNTNYGYTF. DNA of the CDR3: TGTGCCAGCAGTGAAGCGCGGGGGAATACAAACTATGGCTACACCTTC.

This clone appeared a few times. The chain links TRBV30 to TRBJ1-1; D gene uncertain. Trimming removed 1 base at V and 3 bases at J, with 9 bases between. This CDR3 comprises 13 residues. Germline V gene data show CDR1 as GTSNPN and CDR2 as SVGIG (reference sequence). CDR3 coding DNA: TGTGCCTGGAGTGGGACGGACTACACTGAAGCTTTCTTT. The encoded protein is CAWSGTDYTEAFF.

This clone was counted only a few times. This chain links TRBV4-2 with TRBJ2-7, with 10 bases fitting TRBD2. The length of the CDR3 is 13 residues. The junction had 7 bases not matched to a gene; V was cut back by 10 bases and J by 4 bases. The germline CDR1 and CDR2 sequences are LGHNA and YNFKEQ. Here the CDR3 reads CATQREGRYEQYF. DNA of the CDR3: TGTGCCACCCAGCGGGAGGGCCGGTACGAGCAGTACTTC.

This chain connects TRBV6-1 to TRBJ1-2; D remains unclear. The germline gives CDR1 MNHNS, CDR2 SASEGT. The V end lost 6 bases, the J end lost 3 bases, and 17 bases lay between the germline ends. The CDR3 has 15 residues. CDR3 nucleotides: TGTGCCAGCAGGGCGTACGAGGGTGAAGACTATGGCTACACCTTC. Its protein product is CASRAYEGEDYGYTF.

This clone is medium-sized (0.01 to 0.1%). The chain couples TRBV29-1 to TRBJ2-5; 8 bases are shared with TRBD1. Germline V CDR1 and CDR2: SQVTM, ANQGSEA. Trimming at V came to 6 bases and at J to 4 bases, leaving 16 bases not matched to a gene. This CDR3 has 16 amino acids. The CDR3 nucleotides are TGCAGCGTCGGGGCGACCGGGGCAGGGGGCCGAGAGACCCAGTACTTC. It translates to CSVGATGAGGRETQYF.

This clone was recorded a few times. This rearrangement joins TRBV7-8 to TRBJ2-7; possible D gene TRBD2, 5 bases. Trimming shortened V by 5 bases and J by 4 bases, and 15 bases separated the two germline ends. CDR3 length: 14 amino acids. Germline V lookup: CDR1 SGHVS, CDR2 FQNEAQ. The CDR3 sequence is CASSESRLIYEQYF. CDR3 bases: TGTGCCAGCAGCGAGTCGAGACTAATTTACGAGCAGTACTTC.

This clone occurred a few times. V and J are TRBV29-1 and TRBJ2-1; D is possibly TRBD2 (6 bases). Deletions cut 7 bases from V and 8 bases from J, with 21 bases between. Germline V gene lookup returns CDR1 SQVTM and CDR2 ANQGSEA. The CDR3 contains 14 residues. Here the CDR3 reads CSGSGTPDVYEQFF. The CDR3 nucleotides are TGCAGCGGCTCCGGGACTCCCGACGTCTATGAGCAGTTCTTC.

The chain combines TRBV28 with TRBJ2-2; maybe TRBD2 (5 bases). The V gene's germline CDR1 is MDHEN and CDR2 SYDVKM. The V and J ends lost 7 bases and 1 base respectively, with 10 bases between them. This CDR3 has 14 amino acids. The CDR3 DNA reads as TGTGCCAGCATCGGACTTCTGAACACCGGGGAGCTGTTTTTT. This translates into CASIGLLNTGELFF.

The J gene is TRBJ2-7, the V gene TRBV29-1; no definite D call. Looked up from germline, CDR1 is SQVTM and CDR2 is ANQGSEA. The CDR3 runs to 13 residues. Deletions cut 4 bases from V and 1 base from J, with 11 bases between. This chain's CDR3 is CSVVASASYEQYF. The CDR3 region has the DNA TGCAGCGTTGTCGCGTCAGCTTCCTACGAGCAGTACTTC.

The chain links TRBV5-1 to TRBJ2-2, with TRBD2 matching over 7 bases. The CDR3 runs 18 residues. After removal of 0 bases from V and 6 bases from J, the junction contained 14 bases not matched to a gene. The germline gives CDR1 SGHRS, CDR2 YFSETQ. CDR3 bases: TGCGCCAGCAGCTTGGAGGCCCGGCGACTAGCCGTGCCCGGGGAGCTGTTTTTT. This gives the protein CASSLEARRLAVPGELFF.

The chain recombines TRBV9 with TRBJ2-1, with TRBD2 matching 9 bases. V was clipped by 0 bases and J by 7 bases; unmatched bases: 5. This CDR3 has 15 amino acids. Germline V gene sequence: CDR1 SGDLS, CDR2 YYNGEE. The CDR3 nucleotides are TGTGCCAGCAGCGTAGATAGCGGGAGAGGTAATGAGCAGTTCTTC. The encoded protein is CASSVDSGRGNEQFF.

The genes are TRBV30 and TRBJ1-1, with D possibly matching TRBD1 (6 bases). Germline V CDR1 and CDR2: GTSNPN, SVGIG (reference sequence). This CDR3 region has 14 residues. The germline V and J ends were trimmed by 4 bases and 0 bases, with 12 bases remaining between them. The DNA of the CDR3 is TGTGCCTGGACCGGGACACTAATGAACACTGAAGCTTTCTTT. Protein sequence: CAWTGTLMNTEAFF.

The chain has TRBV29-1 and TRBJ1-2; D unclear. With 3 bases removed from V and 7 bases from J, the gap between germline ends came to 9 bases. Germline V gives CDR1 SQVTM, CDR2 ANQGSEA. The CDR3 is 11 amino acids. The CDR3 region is CSVEVRSGYTF. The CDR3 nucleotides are TGCAGCGTTGAGGTCAGGTCTGGCTACACCTTC.

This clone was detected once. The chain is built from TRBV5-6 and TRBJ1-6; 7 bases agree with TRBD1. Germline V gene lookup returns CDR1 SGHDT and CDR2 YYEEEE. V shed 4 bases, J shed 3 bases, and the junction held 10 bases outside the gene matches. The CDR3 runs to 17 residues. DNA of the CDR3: TGTGCCAGCAGCCCCCTACAGGGGAGTAACTATAATTCACCCCTCCACTTT. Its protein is CASSPLQGSNYNSPLHF. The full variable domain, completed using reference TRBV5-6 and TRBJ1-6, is DAGVTQSPTHLIKTRGQQVTLRCSPKSGHDTVSWYQQALGQGPQFIFQYYEEEERQRGNFPDRFSGHQFPNYSSELNVNALLLGDSALYLCASSPLQGSNYNSPLHFGNGTRLTVT.

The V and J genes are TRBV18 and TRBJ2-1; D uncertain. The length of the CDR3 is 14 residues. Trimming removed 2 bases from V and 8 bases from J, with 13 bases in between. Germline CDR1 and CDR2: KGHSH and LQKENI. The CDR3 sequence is CASSPTVGWDEQFF. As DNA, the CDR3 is TGTGCCAGCTCACCAACAGTGGGATGGGATGAGCAGTTCTTC.

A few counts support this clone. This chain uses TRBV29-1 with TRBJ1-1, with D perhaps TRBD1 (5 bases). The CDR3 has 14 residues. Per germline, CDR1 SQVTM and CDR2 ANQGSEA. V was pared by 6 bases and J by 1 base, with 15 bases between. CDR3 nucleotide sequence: TGCAGCGTCGTAAAACAGGTTGGGAACACTGAAGCTTTCTTT. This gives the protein CSVVKQVGNTEAFF.

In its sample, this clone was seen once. CDR3 protein: CASSGFDGYTF. CDR3 DNA: TGTGCCAGCAGTGGTTTTGATGGCTACACCTTC. The gene calls are TRBV25-1 and TRBJ1-2, with D unclear. The germline gives CDR1 MGHDK, CDR2 SYGVNS. V shed 4 bases and J shed 6 bases, with 6 bases lying between them. CDR3 length: 11 residues.

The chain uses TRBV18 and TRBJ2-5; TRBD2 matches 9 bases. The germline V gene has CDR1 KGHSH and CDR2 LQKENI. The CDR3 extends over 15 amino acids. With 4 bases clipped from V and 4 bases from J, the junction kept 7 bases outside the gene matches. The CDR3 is CASSQNSGSGETQYF. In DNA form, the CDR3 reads TGTGCCAGCTCACAGAATAGCGGGAGTGGAGAGACCCAGTACTTC.

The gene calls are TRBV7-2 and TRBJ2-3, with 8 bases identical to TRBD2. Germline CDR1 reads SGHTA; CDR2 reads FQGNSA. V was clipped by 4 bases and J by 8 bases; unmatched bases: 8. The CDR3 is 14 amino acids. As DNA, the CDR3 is TGTGCCAGCAGCTCCGGGGGGGCCCCGGGTACGCAGTATTTT. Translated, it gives CASSSGGAPGTQYF.

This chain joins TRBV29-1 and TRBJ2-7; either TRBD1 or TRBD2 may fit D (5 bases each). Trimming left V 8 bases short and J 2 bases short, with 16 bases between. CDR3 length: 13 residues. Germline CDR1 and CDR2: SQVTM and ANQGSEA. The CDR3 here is CSYTGALTYEQYF. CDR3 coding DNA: TGCAGCTACACCGGGGCCCTAACCTACGAGCAGTACTTC.

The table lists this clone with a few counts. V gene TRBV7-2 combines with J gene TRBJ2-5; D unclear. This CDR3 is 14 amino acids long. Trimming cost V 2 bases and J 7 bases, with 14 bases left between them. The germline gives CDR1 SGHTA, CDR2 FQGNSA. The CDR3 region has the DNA TGTGCCAGCAGCTTAAGACCATCCGAGGCGACCCAGTACTTC. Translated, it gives CASSLRPSEATQYF.

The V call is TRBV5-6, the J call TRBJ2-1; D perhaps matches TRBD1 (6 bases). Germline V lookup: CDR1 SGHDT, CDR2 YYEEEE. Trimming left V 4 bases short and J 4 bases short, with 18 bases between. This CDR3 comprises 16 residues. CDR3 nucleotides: TGTGCCAGCAGCATGGCTTTAAGGCAGGGGTACAATGAGCAGTTCTTC. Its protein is CASSMALRQGYNEQFF.

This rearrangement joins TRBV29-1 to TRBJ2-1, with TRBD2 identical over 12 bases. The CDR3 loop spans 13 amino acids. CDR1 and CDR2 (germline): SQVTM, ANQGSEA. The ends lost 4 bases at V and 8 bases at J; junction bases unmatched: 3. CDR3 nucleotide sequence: TGCAGCGTTGGGGGGACTAGCGGGTATGAGCAGTTCTTC. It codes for CSVGGTSGYEQFF.

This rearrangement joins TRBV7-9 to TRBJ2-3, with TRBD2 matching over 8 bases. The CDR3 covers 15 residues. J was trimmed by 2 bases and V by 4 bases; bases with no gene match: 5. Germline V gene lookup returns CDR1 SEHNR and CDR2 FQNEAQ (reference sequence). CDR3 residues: CASSSSGGVTDTQYF. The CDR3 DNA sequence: TGTGCCAGCAGCTCCTCGGGAGGGGTCACAGATACGCAGTATTTT.

As DNA, the CDR3 is TGTGCCTGGAGTCAAAGAGGGTTTACCTACGAGCAGTACTTC. Translation: CAWSQRGFTYEQYF. The chain is built from TRBV30 and TRBJ2-7; perhaps TRBD2 as D (5 bases). Per the germline V gene, CDR1 is GTSNPN and CDR2 is SVGIG (reference sequence). Trimming stripped 2 bases from V and 2 bases from J, with 13 bases between. The CDR3 loop spans 14 amino acids.